One T cell receptor beta chain is described in this entry. Produced via immunoSEQ multiplex PCR; TCRdb's table is partial and in-frame only. The sample contains some 28,000 clones, about 83% of which appear only once. The sample belongs to a study of neoadjuvant nivolumab and ipilimumab in lung cancer. This CDR3 has 15 residues. With 0 bases clipped from V and 0 bases from J, the junction kept 2 bases outside the gene matches. CDR1 and CDR2 from the germline V gene are LNHNV and YYDKDF (reference sequence). The chain carries TRBV15 and TRBJ2-7, with 7 bases that match TRBD1. The source of this sequence is an adult with non-small cell lung cancer. The sample in question was tumor tissue, obtained after neoadjuvant nivolumab, alone or with ipilimumab, at or shortly before surgery. The CDR3 region has the DNA TGTGCCACCAGCAGAGACAGGGACAGCTCCTACGAGCAGTACTTC. The encoded protein is CATSRDRDSSYEQYF.